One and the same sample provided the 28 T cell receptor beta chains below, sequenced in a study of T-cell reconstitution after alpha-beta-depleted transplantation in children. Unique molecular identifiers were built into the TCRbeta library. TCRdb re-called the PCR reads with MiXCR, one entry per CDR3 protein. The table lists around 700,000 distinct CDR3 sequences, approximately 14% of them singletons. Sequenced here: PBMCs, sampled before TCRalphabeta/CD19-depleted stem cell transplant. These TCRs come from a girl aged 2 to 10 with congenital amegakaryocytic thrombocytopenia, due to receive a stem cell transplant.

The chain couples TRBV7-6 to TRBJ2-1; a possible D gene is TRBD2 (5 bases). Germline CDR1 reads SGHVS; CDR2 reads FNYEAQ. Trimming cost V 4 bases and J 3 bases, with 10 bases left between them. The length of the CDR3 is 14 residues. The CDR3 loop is CASSYRTGYNEQFF. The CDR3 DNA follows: TGTGCCAGCAGCTATCGGACTGGCTACAATGAGCAGTTCTTC.

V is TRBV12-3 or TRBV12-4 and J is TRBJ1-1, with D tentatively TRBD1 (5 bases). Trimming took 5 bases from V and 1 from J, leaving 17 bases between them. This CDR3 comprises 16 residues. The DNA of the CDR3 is TGTGCCAGCAGTGAATCGTTTCGGGGCCCGAACACTGAAGCTTTCTTT. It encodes CASSESFRGPNTEAFF.

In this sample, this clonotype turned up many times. The chain's CDR3 is CASSYSDLNEKLFF. CDR3 in DNA: TGTGCCAGCAGTTACTCCGATCTTAATGAAAAACTGTTTTTT. The chain combines TRBV6-5 with TRBJ1-4; D not certain. Germline V gene data show CDR1 as MNHEY and CDR2 as SVGAGI. V was trimmed by 0 bases and J by 4 bases, leaving 6 bases between them. The CDR3 is made up of 14 amino acids.

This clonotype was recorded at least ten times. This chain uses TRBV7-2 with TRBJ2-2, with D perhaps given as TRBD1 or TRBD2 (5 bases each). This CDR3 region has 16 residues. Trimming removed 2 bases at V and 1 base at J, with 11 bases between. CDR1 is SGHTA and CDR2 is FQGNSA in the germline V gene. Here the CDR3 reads CASSLQGPMNTGELFF. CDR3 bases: TGTGCCAGCAGCTTACAGGGACCTATGAACACCGGGGAGCTGTTTTTT.

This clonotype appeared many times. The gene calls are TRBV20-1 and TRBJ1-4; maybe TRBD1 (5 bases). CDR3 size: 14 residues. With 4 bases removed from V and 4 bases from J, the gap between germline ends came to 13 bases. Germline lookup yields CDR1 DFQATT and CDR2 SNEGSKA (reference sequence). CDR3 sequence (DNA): TGCAGTGCTACAACTCCAGGGTATAATGAAAAACTGTTTTTT. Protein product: CSATTPGYNEKLFF.

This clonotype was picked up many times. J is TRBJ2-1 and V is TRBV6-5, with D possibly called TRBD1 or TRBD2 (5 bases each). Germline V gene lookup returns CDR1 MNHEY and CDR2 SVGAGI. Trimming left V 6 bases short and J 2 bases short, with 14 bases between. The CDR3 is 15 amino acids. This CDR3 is CASSRDRPAYNEQFF. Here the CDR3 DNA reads TGTGCCAGCAGCCGGGACCGCCCAGCCTACAATGAGCAGTTCTTC.

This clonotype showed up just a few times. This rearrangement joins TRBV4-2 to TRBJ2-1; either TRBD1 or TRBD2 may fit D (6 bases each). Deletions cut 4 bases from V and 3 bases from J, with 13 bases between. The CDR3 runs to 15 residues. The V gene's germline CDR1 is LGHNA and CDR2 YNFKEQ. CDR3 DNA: TGTGCCAGCAGCCGAAGGGGGGAGCTCTACAATGAGCAGTTCTTC. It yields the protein CASSRRGELYNEQFF.

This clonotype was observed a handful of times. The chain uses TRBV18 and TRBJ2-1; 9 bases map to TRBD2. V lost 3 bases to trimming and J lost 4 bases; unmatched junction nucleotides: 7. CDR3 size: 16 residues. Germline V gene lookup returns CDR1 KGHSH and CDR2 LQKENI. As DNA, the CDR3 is TGTGCCAGCTCACCGGCTAGCGGGGTACTGTACAATGAGCAGTTCTTC. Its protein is CASSPASGVLYNEQFF.

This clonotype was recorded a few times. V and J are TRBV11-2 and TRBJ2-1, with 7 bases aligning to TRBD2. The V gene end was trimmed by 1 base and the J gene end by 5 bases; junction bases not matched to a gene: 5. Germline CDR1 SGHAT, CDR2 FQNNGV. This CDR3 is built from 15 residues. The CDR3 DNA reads TGTGCCAGCAGCTTAGGAGTAGCGGGCAACAATGAGCAGTTCTTC. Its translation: CASSLGVAGNNEQFF.

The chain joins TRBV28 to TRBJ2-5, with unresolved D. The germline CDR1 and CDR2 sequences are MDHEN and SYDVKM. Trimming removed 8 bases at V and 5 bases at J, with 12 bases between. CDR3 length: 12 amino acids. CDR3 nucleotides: TGTGCCAGCTATCACGGCCGGGAGACCCAGTACTTC. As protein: CASYHGRETQYF.

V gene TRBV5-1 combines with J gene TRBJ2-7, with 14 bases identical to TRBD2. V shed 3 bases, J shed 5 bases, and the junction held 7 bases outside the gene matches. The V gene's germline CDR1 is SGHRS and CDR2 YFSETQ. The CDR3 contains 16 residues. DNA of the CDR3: TGCGCCAGCAGCTCTAAACGGACTAGCGGGAGGAACGAGCAGTACTTC. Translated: CASSSKRTSGRNEQYF.

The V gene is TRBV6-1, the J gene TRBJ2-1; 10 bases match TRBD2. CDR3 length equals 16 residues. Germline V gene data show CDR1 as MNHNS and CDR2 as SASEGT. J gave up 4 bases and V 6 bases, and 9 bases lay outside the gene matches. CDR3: CASSASGRAVYNEQFF. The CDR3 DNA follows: TGTGCCAGCAGCGCGAGCGGGAGGGCCGTATACAATGAGCAGTTCTTC.

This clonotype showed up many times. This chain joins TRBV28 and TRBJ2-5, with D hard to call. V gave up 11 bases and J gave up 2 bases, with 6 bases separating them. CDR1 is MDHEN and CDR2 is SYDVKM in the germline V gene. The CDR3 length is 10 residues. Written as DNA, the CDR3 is TGTGCCGTTTCGCAAGAGACCCAGTACTTC. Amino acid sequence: CAVSQETQYF.

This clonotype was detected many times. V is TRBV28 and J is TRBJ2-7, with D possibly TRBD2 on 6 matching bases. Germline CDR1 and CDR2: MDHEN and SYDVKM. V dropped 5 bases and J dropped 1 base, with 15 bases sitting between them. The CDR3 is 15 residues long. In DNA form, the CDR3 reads TGTGCCAGCAGTGAGGTCAGCGGGCGTTCCTACGAGCAGTACTTC. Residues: CASSEVSGRSYEQYF.

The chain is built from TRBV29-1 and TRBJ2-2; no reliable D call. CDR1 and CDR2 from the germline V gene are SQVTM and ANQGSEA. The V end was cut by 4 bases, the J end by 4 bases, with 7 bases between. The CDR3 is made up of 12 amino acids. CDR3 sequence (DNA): TGCAGCGTTGTTTGGAGCACCGGGGAGCTGTTTTTT. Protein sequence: CSVVWSTGELFF.

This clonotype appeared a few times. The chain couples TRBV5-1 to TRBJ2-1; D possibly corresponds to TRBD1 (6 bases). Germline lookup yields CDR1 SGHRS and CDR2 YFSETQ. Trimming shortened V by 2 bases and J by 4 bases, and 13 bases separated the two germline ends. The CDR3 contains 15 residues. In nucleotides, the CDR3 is TGCGCCAGCAGCTTTTTCTCTACAGGGTACAATGAGCAGTTCTTC. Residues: CASSFFSTGYNEQFF.

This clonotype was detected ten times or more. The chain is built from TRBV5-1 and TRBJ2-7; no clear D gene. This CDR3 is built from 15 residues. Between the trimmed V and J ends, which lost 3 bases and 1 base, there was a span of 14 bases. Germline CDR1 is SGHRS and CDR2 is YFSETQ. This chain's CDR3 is CASSWNSVSSYEQYF. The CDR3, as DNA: TGCGCCAGCAGCTGGAACAGCGTGTCTTCCTACGAGCAGTACTTC.

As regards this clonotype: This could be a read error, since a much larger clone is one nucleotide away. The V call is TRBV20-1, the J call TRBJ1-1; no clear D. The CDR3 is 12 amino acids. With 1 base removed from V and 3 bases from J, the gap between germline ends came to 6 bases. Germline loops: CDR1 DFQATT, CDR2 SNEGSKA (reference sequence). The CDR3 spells CSARGWDTEAFF. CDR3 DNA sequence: TGCAGTGCTAGAGGCTGGGACACTGAAGCTTTCTTT.

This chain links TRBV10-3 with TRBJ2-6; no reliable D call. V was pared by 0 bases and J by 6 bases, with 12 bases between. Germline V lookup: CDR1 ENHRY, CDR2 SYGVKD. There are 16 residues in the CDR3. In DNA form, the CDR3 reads TGTGCCATCAGTGAGTCGTCAGCTACCATGGCCAACGTCCTGACTTTC. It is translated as CAISESSATMANVLTF.

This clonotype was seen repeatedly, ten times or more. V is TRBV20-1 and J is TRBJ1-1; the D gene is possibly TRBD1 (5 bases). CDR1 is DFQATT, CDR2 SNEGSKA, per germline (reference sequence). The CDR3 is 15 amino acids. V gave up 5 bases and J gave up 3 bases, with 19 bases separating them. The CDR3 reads CSALKRRQLYTEAFF. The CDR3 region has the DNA TGCAGTGCTCTGAAGCGCCGACAGCTATACACTGAAGCTTTCTTT.

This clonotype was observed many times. CDR3 nucleotide sequence: TGTGCCAGCAGTCCAGCCTTCGAGCTTAATTCACCCCTCCACTTT. It specifies CASSPAFELNSPLHF. The chain couples TRBV6-1 to TRBJ1-6, with D unresolved. Trimming took off 5 bases at V and 6 bases at J, with 14 bases between the two ends. Germline V gene lookup returns CDR1 MNHNS and CDR2 SASEGT. The CDR3 is made up of 15 amino acids.

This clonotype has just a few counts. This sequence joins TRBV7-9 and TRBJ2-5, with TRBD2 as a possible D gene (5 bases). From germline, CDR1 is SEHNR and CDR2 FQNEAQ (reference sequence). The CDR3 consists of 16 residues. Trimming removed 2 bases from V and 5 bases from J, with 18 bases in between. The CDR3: CASSLSATGLTETQYF. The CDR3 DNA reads TGTGCCAGCAGCTTATCTGCGACGGGATTGACGGAGACCCAGTACTTC.

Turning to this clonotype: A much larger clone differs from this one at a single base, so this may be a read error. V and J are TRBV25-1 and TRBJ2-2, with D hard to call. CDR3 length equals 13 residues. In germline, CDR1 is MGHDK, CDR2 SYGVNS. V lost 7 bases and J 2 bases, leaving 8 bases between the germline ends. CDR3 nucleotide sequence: TGTGCCAGCAATGGGTATAACACCGGGGAGCTGTTTTTT. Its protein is CASNGYNTGELFF.

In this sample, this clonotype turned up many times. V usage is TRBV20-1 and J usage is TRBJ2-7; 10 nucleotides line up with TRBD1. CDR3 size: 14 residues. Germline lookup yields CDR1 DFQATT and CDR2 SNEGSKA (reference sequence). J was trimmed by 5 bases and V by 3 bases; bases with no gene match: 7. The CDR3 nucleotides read TGCAGTGCTAGGGCCGGGACAGGGGCGGACGAGCAGTACTTC. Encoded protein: CSARAGTGADEQYF.

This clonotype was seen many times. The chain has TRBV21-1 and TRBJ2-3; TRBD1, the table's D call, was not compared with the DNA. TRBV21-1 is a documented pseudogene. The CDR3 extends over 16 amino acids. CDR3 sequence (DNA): TGTGCCAGCAGCTTCCGGACAGGGCAGGGCACAGATACGCAGTATTTT. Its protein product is CASSFRTGQGTDTQYF.

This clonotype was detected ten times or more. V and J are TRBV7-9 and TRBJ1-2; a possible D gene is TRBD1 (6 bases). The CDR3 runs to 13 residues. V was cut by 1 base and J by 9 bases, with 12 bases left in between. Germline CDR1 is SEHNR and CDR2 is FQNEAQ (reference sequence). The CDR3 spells CASSLVNTGSYTF. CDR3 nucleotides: TGTGCCAGCAGCTTAGTTAACACAGGGAGCTACACCTTC.

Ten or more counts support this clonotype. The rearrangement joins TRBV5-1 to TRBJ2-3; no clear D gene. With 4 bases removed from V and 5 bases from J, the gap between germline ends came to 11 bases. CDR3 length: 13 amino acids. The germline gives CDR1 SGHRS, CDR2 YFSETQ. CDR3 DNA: TGCGCCAGCAGCGCTGACCTTTTAGATACGCAGTATTTT. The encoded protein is CASSADLLDTQYF.

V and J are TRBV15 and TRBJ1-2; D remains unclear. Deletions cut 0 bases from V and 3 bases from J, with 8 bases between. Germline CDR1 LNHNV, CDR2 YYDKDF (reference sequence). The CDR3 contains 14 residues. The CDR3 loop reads CATSREYSYYGYTF. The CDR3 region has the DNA TGTGCCACCAGCAGAGAATACAGCTACTATGGCTACACCTTC. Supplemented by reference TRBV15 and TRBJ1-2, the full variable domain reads DAMVIQNPRYQVTQFGKPVTLSCSQTLNHNVMYWYQQKSSQAPKLLFHYYDKDFNNEADTPDNFQSRRPNTSFCFLDIRSPGLGDTAMYLCATSREYSYYGYTFGSGTRLTVV.